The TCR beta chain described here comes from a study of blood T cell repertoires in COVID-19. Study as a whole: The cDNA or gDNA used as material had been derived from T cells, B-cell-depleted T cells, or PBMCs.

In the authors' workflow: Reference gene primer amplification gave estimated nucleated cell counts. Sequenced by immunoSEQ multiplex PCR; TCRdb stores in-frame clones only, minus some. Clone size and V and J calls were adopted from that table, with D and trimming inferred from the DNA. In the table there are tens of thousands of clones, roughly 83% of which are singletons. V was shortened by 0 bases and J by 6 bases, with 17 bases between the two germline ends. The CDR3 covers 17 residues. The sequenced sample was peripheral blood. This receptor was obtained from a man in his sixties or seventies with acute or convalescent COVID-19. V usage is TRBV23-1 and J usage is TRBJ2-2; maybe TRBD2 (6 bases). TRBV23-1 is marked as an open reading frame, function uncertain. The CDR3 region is CASSQSRGIKVAGELFF. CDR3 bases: TGCGCCAGCAGTCAATCGCGGGGTATTAAGGTTGCCGGGGAGCTGTTTTTT.